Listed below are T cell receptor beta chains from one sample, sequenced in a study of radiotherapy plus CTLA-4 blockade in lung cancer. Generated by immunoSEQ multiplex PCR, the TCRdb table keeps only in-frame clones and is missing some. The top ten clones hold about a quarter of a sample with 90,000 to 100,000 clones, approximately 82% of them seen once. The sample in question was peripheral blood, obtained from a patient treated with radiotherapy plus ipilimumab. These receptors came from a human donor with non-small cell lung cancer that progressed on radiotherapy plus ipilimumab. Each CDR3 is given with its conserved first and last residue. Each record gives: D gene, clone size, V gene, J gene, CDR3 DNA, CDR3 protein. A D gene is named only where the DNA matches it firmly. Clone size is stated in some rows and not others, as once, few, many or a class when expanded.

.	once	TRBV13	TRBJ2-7	TGTGCCAGCAGCTTCCCCGGGCGCGGGGGCAATTACGAGCAGTACTTC	CASSFPGRGGNYEQYF
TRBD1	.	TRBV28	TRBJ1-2	TGTGCCAGCAGCCGATCAACAGGGGTCGGCTACACCTTC	CASSRSTGVGYTF
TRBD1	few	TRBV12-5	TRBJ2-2	TGTGCTAGTGGCGTTGCAGGGGGCGCAGGTACCGGGGAGCTGTTTTTT	CASGVAGGAGTGELFF
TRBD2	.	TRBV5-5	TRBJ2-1	TGTGCCAGCAGCAGAACTAGCGGGATGATTCCTGAGCAGTTCTTC	CASSRTSGMIPEQFF
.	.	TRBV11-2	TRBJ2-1	TGTGCCAGCAGCTTAGGGCTCTTCGATGAGCAGTTCTTC	CASSLGLFDEQFF
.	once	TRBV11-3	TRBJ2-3	TGTGCCAGCAGCCTCCTAGGTAGCACAGATACGCAGTATTTT	CASSLLGSTDTQYF
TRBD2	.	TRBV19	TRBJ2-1	TGTGCCAGTTGGTCGGGAGGCCCCTACAATGAGCAGTTCTTC	CASWSGGPYNEQFF
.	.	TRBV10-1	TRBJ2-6	TGCGCCAGCAGTGATTCCCAACCGGGGGCCAACGTCCTGACTTTC	CASSDSQPGANVLTF
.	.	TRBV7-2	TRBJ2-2	TGTGCCAGCAGCTTAGATCCGGGTAGCGTGAACACCGGGGAGCTGTTTTTT	CASSLDPGSVNTGELFF
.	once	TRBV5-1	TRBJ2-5	TGCGCCAGCAGCGGAGGTGCGGGAAGGGAGACCCAGTACTTC	CASSGGAGRETQYF
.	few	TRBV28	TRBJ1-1	TGTGCCAGCAGTTTACGGGGGGCTGAAGCTTTCTTT	CASSLRGAEAFF
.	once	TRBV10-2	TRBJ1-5	TGCGCCAGCAGTGAGAATGCGTTGGGACGGCTTAGCAATCAGCCCCAGCATTTT	CASSENALGRLSNQPQHF
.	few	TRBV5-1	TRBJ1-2	TGCGCCAGCAGCCCGGGAACTCACAGGGATGGGGACTATGGCTACACCTTC	CASSPGTHRDGDYGYTF
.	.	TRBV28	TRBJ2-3	TGTGCCAGCAGCCAAGGGCCCCTGGGGGCAGATACGCAGTATTTT	CASSQGPLGADTQYF
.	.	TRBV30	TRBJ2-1	TGTGCCTGGAGTGGAAGCGGTCCTGAGCAGTTCTTC	CAWSGSGPEQFF
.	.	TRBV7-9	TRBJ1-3	TGTGCCAGCAGCGCCATCGGCGGAAACACCATATATTTT	CASSAIGGNTIYF
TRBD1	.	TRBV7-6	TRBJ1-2	TGTGCCAGCAGCTTAAAGTTACAGGGGCATGGCTACACCTTC	CASSLKLQGHGYTF
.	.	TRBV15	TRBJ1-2	TGTGCCACCAGCAGAGATACGACCCCCAGCGGCTACACCTTC	CATSRDTTPSGYTF
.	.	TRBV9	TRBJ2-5	TGTGCCAGCAGCGTGAATCCTGACAGATTTCAAGAGACCCAGTACTTC	CASSVNPDRFQETQYF
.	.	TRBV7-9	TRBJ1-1	TGTGCCAGCAGCTTTCCTTCCAGGGTCACTGAAGCTTTCTTT	CASSFPSRVTEAFF
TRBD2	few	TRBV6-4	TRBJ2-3	TGTGCCAGCAGTGGGACTAGCGGGAGGACAGATACGCAGTATTTT	CASSGTSGRTDTQYF